This TCR beta chain is drawn from a study of identical twins. The V gene's germline CDR1 is MNHNS and CDR2 SASEGT. This CDR3 contains 17 residues. The ends lost 7 bases at V and 13 bases at J; junction bases unmatched: 19. One entry per CDR3 protein, called by TCRdb with MiXCR from the 5' RACE reads. The data hold 1.5 million to 2 million distinct CDR3 sequences, with about 30% observed a single time. The chain carries TRBV6-1 and TRBJ2-1; 13 bases agree with TRBD2. This TCR came from a newborn girl in good health. Material for sequencing was cord blood. Here the CDR3 reads CASKKRTSGRGAETQFF. CDR3 sequence (DNA): TGTGCCAGCAAAAAAAGGACTAGCGGGAGAGGGGCAGAGACCCAGTTCTTC.